The clone carrying this T cell receptor (beta chain) was picked up one time. Donors included only healthy HIV-negative adults lacking recent acute infections or vaccinations. All the donors were Caucasian adults who lived in Nashville, Tennessee. For unsorted samples, genomic DNA was extracted from tens of millions of PBMCs. In replicate PCRs of unsorted PBMC, 250 to 300 ng DNA, around 30,000 T cell genomes, was used. Profiled with immunoSEQ multiplex PCR; TCRdb holds only in-frame clones, not every one. The sample comprises fewer than 600,000 clones, roughly 77% of which are singletons, and around 13% rests with the top ten. The source of the sample is a study of shared clonotypes between healthy human individuals. V was trimmed by 2 bases and J by 3 bases, leaving 19 bases between them. The CDR3 is made up of 17 amino acids. Germline V gene data show CDR1 as KGHSH and CDR2 as LQKENI.

This receptor was taken from a woman aged 40 to 50 in good health. Some clones in this sample may be carry-over from other donors' samples. Sequenced: PBMCs. V gene TRBV18 combines with J gene TRBJ1-1, with D perhaps TRBD1 (6 bases). CDR3 amino acids: CASSPVGQLLRDTEAFF. For the CDR3, the DNA is TGTGCCAGCTCACCAGTAGGACAGCTCCTACGGGACACTGAAGCTTTCTTT.